There are a few counts of the clone carrying this T cell receptor (beta chain). Germline CDR1 reads MGHRA; CDR2 reads YSYEKL. The CDR3 has 15 residues. Deletions cut 1 base from V and 1 base from J, with 10 bases between. TCRdb re-derived calls from the 5' RACE reads in MiXCR, one entry per CDR3 protein. The sample lists 300,000 to 400,000 distinct CDR3 sequences, around 12% seen once, with 7.2% in the top ten. This entry comes from a study of identical twins. These data were also filed under a second study, of yellow fever vaccine responses in identical twins.

Sequenced: CD8+ T cells sorted from blood. The clonotype comes from a woman in her late teens or twenties in good health. The chain combines TRBV4-1 with TRBJ2-5, with D possibly TRBD2 on 5 matching bases. Here the CDR3 reads CASSQGRASQETQYF. As DNA, the CDR3 is TGCGCCAGCAGCCAAGGGCGGGCGAGCCAAGAGACCCAGTACTTC.